The 5 T cell receptor beta chains presented below share a single source sample, sequenced in a study of T cell responses to AZD1222 COVID-19 vaccine. The table came from immunoSEQ multiplex PCR; TCRdb's copy has only in-frame clones and leaves some out. This table has roughly 96,000 clones, around 87% appearing once. This sample comprised peripheral blood, obtained on day 0 of AZD1222 vaccination. The receptors originated from an adult in good health.

V usage is TRBV21-1 and J usage is TRBJ2-2; TRBD1 was called by the table and not checked on the DNA. TRBV21-1 is listed as a pseudogene. CDR3 length: 18 amino acids. As DNA, the CDR3 is TGTGCCAGCAGCAAAGGGCTGCGGACAGGGGAGAACACCGGGGAGCTGTTTTTT. Amino acids: CASSKGLRTGENTGELFF.

The chain employs TRBV18 and TRBJ1-5; 8 nucleotides line up with TRBD1. CDR3 size: 14 residues. The trim removed 6 bases at V and 4 bases at J, leaving 5 bases unmatched. Germline CDR1 and CDR2: KGHSH and LQKENI. The CDR3 sequence is CASSIGQGNQPQHF. The CDR3 DNA reads as TGTGCCAGCTCGATTGGACAGGGAAATCAGCCCCAGCATTTT. Combining the CDR3 with reference TRBV18 and TRBJ1-5 gives the whole variable domain NAGVMQNPRHLVRRRGQEARLRCSPMKGHSHVYWYRQLPEEGLKFMVYLQKENIIDESGMPKERFSAEFPKEGPSILRIQQVVRGDSAAYFCASSIGQGNQPQHFGDGTRLSIL.

V gene TRBV6-5 combines with J gene TRBJ2-3; D is ambiguous. CDR3 length equals 14 residues. Germline V CDR1 and CDR2: MNHEY, SVGAGI. V lost 3 bases and J 2 bases, leaving 9 bases between the germline ends. The CDR3: CASSYRMNTDTQYF. The CDR3 DNA reads as TGTGCCAGCAGTTATCGTATGAACACAGATACGCAGTATTTT.

This chain links TRBV5-1 with TRBJ2-5; 16 nucleotides match TRBD2. This CDR3 has 18 amino acids. CDR1 and CDR2 from the germline V gene are SGHRS and YFSETQ. With 4 bases clipped from V and 2 bases from J, the junction kept 8 bases outside the gene matches. CDR3 sequence: CASSQGLAGGPRQETQYF. CDR3 sequence (DNA): TGCGCCAGCAGCCAGGGACTAGCGGGAGGGCCGCGTCAAGAGACCCAGTACTTC.

The V call is TRBV19, the J call TRBJ1-2; D not certain. Trimming took 3 bases from V and 4 from J, leaving 12 bases between them. The CDR3 is made up of 14 amino acids. CDR1 LNHDA and CDR2 SQIVND come from the germline V gene (reference sequence). This CDR3 is CASSMTGLVYGYTF. CDR3 sequence (DNA): TGTGCCAGTAGTATGACCGGGCTGGTCTATGGCTACACCTTC.